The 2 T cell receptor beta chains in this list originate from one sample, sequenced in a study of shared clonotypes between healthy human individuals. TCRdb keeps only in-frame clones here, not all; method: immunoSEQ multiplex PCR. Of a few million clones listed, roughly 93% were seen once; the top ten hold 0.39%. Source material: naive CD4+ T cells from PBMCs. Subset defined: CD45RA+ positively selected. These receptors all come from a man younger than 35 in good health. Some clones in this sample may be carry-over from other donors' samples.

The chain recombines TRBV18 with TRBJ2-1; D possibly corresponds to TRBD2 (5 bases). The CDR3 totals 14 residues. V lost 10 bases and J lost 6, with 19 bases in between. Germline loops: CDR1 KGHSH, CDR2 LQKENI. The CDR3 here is CATAGWERINEQFF. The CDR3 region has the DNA TGTGCCACCGCCGGATGGGAGCGGATCAATGAGCAGTTCTTC.

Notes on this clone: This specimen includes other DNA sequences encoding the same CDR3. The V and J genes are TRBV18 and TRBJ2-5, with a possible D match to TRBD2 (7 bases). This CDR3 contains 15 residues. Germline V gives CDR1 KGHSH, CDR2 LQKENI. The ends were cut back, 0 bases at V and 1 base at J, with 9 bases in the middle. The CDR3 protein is CASSPPGGGQETQYF. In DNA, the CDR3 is TGTGCCAGCTCACCACCAGGGGGGGGCCAAGAGACCCAGTACTTC.